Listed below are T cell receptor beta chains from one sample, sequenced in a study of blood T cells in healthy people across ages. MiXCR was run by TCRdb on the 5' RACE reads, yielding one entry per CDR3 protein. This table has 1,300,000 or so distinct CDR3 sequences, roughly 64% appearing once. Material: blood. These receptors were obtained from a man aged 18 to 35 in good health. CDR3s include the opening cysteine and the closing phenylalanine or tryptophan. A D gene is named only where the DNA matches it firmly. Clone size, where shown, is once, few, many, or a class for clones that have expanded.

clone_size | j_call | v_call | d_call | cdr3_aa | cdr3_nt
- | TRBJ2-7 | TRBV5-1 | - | CASSSHRAPYEQYF | TGCGCCAGCAGCTCCCACAGGGCCCCCTACGAGCAGTACTTC
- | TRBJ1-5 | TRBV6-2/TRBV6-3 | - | CASSFPQPQHF | TGTGCCAGCAGTTTCCCCCAGCCCCAGCATTTT
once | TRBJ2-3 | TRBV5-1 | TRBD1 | CASSLGTGGDPSTDTQYF | TGCGCCAGCAGCCTTGGGACAGGAGGGGATCCTAGCACAGATACGCAGTATTTT
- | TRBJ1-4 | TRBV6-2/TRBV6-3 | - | CASSYLRGSAEKLFF | TGTGCCAGCAGTTACCTAAGGGGATCGGCTGAAAAACTGTTTTTT
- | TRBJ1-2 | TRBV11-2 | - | CASSLDWGQLSNGYTF | TGTGCCAGCAGCTTAGATTGGGGACAACTAAGCAATGGCTACACCTTC
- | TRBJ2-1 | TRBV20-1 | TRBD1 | CSARRRLGTGGNNEQFF | TGCAGTGCTAGGAGGAGGTTGGGGACAGGAGGCAACAATGAGCAGTTCTTC
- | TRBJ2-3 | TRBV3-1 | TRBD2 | CASSGVRAGVSDTQYF | TGTGCCAGCAGTGGGGTGCGGGCGGGGGTCTCCGATACGCAGTATTTT
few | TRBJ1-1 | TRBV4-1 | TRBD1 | CASSQSPGQSTEAFF | TGCGCCAGCAGCCAGTCACCGGGACAGAGCACTGAAGCTTTCTTT
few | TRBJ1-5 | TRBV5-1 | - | CASRAPETLDQPQHF | TGCGCCAGCAGAGCACCGGAAACCCTAGATCAGCCCCAGCATTTT
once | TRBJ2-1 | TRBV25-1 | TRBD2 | CASSEISGAYNEQFF | TGTGCCAGCAGTGAAATTAGCGGGGCCTACAATGAGCAGTTCTTC
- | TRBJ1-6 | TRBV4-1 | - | CASSQENGGPLHF | TGCGCCAGCAGCCAAGAAAACGGCGGACCCCTCCACTTT
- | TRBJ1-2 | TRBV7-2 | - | CASSFMLMGDGYTF | TGTGCCAGCAGCTTTATGCTCATGGGGGACGGCTACACCTTC
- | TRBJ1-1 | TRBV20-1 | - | CSGSGGTEAFF | TGCAGTGGGAGTGGGGGCACTGAAGCTTTCTTT
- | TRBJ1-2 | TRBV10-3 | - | CAIRDVRYGYTF | TGTGCCATCCGGGACGTCCGCTATGGCTACACCTTC
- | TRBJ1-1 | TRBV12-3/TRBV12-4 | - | CASTQTERMNTEAFF | TGTGCCAGCACCCAGACAGAAAGGATGAACACTGAAGCTTTCTTT
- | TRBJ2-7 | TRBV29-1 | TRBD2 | CSVEGWGGSYEQYF | TGCAGCGTTGAGGGGTGGGGGGGCTCCTACGAGCAGTACTTC
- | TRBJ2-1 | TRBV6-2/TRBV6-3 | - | CASITTGGSNEQFF | TGTGCCAGCATCACCACGGGGGGCTCCAATGAGCAGTTCTTC
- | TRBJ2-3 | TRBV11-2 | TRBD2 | CASSLAPSGGLLGTDTQYF | TGTGCCAGCAGCTTAGCCCCTAGCGGGGGCCTCTTAGGCACAGATACGCAGTATTTT
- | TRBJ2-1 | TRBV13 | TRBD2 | CASSPGLGLSGEQFF | TGTGCCAGCAGCCCGGGACTAGGTCTGAGCGGTGAGCAGTTCTTC
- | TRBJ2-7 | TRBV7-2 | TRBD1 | CASSIPTGEDEQYF | TGTGCCAGCAGCATACCGACAGGGGAGGACGAGCAGTACTTC
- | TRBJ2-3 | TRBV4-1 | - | CASSQDARTTDTQYF | TGCGCCAGCAGCCAAGATGCCCGGACCACAGATACGCAGTATTTT
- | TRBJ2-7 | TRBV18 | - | CASSLTGPTNDEQYF | TGTGCCAGCTCATTAACAGGGCCCACAAATGACGAGCAGTACTTC
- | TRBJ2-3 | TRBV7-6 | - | CASSLGEDADTQYF | TGTGCCAGCAGCTTAGGGGAGGACGCAGATACGCAGTATTTT
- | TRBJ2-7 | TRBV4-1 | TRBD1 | CASSQEVTGTGSEGQYF | TGCGCCAGCAGCCAAGAAGTCACAGGGACAGGCTCTGAGGGGCAGTACTTC
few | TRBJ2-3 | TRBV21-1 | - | CASSKGVWRVSGSDPFATDTQYF | TGTGCCAGCAGCAAAGGTGTATGGAGGGTTAGCGGGTCGGATCCGTTCGCCACAGATACGCAGTATTTT
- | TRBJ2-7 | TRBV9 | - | CASSGGSGIPSYEQYF | TGTGCCAGCAGCGGGGGGAGCGGAATCCCCTCCTACGAGCAGTACTTC
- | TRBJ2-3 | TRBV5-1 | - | CASSYGQTYTDTQYF | TGCGCCAGCAGCTATGGACAGACCTACACAGATACGCAGTATTTT
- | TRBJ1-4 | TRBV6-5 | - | CASSRRNEKLFF | TGTGCCAGCAGTCGTAGGAATGAAAAACTGTTTTTT
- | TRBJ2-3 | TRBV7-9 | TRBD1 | CASSLLADRGDTQYF | TGTGCCAGCAGCTTATTAGCGGACAGGGGTGATACGCAGTATTTT
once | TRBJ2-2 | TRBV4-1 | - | CASSQTPDPTGELFF | TGCGCCAGCAGCCAAACACCCGACCCCACCGGGGAGCTGTTTTTT
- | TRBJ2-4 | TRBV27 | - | CASSFRWEGALAKNIQYF | TGTGCCAGCAGTTTTCGATGGGAAGGAGCACTAGCCAAAAACATTCAGTACTTC
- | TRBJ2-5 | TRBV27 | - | CASSPTRLTETQYF | TGTGCCAGCAGTCCTACTAGACTTACAGAGACCCAGTACTTC
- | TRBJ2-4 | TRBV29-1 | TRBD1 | CSVVGQGPNIQYF | TGCAGCGTTGTGGGACAGGGTCCGAACATTCAGTACTTC
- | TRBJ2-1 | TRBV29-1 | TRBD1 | CSVVTVRDRAPDEQFF | TGCAGCGTCGTGACCGTAAGGGACAGGGCTCCAGATGAGCAGTTCTTC
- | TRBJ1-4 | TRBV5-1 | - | CASSWEGKLFF | TGCGCCAGCAGCTGGGAGGGAAAACTGTTTTTT
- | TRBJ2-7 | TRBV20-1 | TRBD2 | CSASFGTSGASRGEQYF | TGCAGTGCTAGTTTCGGGACTAGCGGGGCCTCTAGGGGCGAGCAGTACTTC
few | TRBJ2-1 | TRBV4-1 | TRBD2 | CASSQSATSQIYNEQFF | TGCGCCAGCAGCCAATCCGCGACTAGCCAGATTTACAATGAGCAGTTCTTC
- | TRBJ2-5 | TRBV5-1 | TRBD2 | CASSFLVAGVETQYF | TGCGCCAGCAGCTTTCTGGTGGCGGGAGTAGAGACCCAGTACTTC
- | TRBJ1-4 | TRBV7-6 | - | CASSLASGSNEKLFF | TGTGCCAGCAGCTTAGCGTCAGGATCTAATGAAAAACTGTTTTTT
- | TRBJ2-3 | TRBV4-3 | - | CASSQSRLGSTQYF | TGCGCCAGCAGCCAATCTCGTTTAGGCTCGACGCAGTATTTT
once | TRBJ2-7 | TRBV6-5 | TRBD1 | CASSYTTGGDAYEQYF | TGTGCCAGCAGTTACACTACAGGGGGCGACGCGTACGAGCAGTACTTC
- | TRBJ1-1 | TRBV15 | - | CATSRSFVGKEAFF | TGTGCCACCAGCAGAAGTTTTGTTGGAAAGGAAGCTTTCTTT
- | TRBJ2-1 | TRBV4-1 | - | CASSHEGGGWNEQFF | TGCGCCAGCAGCCACGAGGGGGGGGGCTGGAATGAGCAGTTCTTC
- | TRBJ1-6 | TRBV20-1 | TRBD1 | CSAPGTGGDFPLHF | TGCAGTGCTCCCGGGACAGGGGGAGATTTCCCCCTCCACTTT
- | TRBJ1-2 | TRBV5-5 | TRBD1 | CASSLAGTGNLKGYTF | TGTGCCAGCAGCTTGGCCGGGACAGGGAATCTCAAAGGCTACACCTTC
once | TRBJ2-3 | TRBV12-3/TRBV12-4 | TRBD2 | CASSFTSGTTDTQYF | TGTGCCAGCAGTTTTACTAGCGGGACCACAGATACGCAGTATTTT
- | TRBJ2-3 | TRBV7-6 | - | CASSSNRGPRTDTQYF | TGTGCCAGCAGCTCCAACAGAGGGCCTCGCACAGATACGCAGTATTTT
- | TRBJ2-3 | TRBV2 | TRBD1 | CASCSPGQSTDTQYF | TGTGCCAGCTGTTCGCCGGGACAGTCTACAGATACGCAGTATTTT
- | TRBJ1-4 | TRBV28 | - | CASSLGRRGANEKLFF | TGTGCCAGCAGTTTAGGCAGGCGGGGGGCTAATGAAAAACTGTTTTTT
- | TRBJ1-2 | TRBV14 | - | CASSQFRSPNYGYTF | TGTGCCAGCAGCCAATTCCGAAGCCCCAACTATGGCTACACCTTC
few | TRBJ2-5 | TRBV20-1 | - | CSALNGGLETQYF | TGCAGTGCCCTCAATGGGGGATTAGAGACCCAGTACTTC
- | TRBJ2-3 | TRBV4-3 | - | CASSPANLARHTDTQYF | TGCGCCAGCAGCCCCGCGAACCTAGCTCGTCACACAGATACGCAGTATTTT
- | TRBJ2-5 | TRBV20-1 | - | CSATGPGVRTETQYF | TGCAGTGCTACGGGACCCGGGGTGAGGACAGAGACCCAGTACTTC
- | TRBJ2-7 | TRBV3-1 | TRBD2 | CASSRRGGSGISEQYF | TGTGCCAGCAGCCGCCGGGGTGGTAGCGGGATAAGCGAGCAGTACTTC